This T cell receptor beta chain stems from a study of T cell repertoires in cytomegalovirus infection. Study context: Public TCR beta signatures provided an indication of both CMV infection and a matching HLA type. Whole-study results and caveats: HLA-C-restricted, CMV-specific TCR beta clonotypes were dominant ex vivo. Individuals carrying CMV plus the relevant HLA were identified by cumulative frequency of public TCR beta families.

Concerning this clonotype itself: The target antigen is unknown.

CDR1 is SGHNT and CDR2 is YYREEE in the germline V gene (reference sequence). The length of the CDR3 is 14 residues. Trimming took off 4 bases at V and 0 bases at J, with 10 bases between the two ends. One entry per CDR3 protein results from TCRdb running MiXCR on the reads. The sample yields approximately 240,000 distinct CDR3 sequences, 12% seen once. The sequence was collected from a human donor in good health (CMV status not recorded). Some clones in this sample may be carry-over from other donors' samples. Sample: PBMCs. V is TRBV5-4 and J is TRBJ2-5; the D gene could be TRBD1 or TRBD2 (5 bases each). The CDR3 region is CASSGTKYQETQYF. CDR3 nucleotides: TGTGCCAGCAGCGGGACGAAATACCAAGAGACCCAGTACTTC.